This TCR beta chain derives from a study of blood T cells in healthy people across ages. Overall study findings and caveats: Age showed a roughly linear inverse relationship with TCR beta diversity per million T cells. The study regarded diversity estimates from one million T cells as underestimates.

Germline trimming cut 6 bases from V and 4 bases from J; bases unmatched to any gene: 8. There are 14 residues in the CDR3. CDR1 DFQATT and CDR2 SNEGSKA come from the germline V gene (reference sequence). Concerning this clonotype itself: Its antigen is undetermined.

The use of a sample-barcoded 5' primer and a J-beta primer mix characterized a second PCR of about 7 to 12 cycles. In TCRdb, the 5' RACE reads were re-called with MiXCR into one record per CDR3 protein. The data contain 540,000 or so distinct CDR3 sequences, 27% of them seen just once; the ten biggest clones take up around 18%. J is TRBJ2-1 and V is TRBV20-1; 8 nucleotides line up with TRBD2. This sequence was found in a woman between 65 and 79 years old in good health. Sequenced: blood. Here the CDR3 DNA reads TGCAGTGCCAGGGACGGGAGGGGGTACAATGAGCAGTTCTTC. This encodes CSARDGRGYNEQFF.